The sequence of this TCR beta chain was determined in a study of T cell repertoires in cytomegalovirus infection. Study-wide context: Public TCR beta signatures provided an indication of both CMV infection and a matching HLA type.

Trimming took 3 bases from V and 4 from J; bases not matched to a gene: 3. Germline CDR1 SEHNR, CDR2 FQNEAQ (reference sequence). This CDR3 contains 14 residues. Each CDR3 protein is one row after TCRdb ran MiXCR on the reads. The data show around 750,000 distinct CDR3 sequences, less than 35% seen once. This clonotype was picked up many times. Antigen specificity is unknown. The specimen comprised cultured CD8+ T cells from PBMCs, sampled from culture after CMV antigen stimulation. V and J are TRBV7-9 and TRBJ2-1, with TRBD2 matching over 7 bases. The sequence was collected from a human donor in good health (CMV status not recorded). Some clones in this sample may be carry-over from other donors' samples. CDR3 in amino acids: CASSFSGLYNEQFF. The CDR3 DNA sequence: TGTGCCAGCAGCTTTAGCGGGCTATACAATGAGCAGTTCTTC.